These T cell receptor beta chains were read from a single sample in a study of cytomegalovirus exposure and HLA in healthy donors. Clones were sequenced by immunoSEQ multiplex PCR, and TCRdb holds only the in-frame ones, with some missing. The table lists 150,000 to 200,000 clones, around 77% of them singletons. Sequences were obtained from PBMCs. The receptors stem from a woman under 40 in good health and CMV-seronegative. The CDR3 runs from the conserved cysteine through the conserved F or W. A D gene is named only where the DNA matches it firmly. Size tells how often a clone was seen (once, few, many) or the class of an expanded clone, and some rows leave it out.

TRBV10-3	TRBJ2-3	-	-	TGTGCCATCAGGCCGAGGGCAGACTTTGGGGATACGCAGTATTTT	CAIRPRADFGDTQYF
TRBV18	TRBJ2-7	few	-	TGTGCCAGCTCACCGAAGGGAGACGGCGAGCAGTACTTC	CASSPKGDGEQYF
TRBV5-8	TRBJ2-5	-	-	TGTGCCAGCAGCTTGGCAGGGGCGGAGACCCAGTACTTC	CASSLAGAETQYF
TRBV6-1	TRBJ1-3	-	TRBD1	TGTGCCAGCAGTGCGTCCAGGGGGCCTGGAAACACCATATATTTT	CASSASRGPGNTIYF
TRBV18	TRBJ2-6	-	TRBD1	TGTGCCAGCTCACGCTCACAGGGGGCATGGGCCAACGTCCTGACTTTC	CASSRSQGAWANVLTF
TRBV7-2	TRBJ2-5	-	-	TGTGCCAGCAGCCCCCAGGGTGAGACCCAGTACTTC	CASSPQGETQYF
TRBV19	TRBJ2-4	-	TRBD2	TGTGCCAGTAGTATTCCCTATGGCAGCGGGAGATTCCTAGCCAAAAACATTCAGTACTTC	CASSIPYGSGRFLAKNIQYF
TRBV27	TRBJ2-7	-	-	TGTGCCAGCAGTCCGAGGGGACACGGACCTTACGAGCAGTACTTC	CASSPRGHGPYEQYF
TRBV28	TRBJ1-1	-	TRBD1	TGTGCCAGCAGGAGCACCCGGACACACAGGGGGGACACTGAAGCTTTCTTT	CASRSTRTHRGDTEAFF
TRBV5-6	TRBJ2-7	-	-	TGTGCCAGCAGCGACCCCAGGGGATTCTACGAGCAGTACTTC	CASSDPRGFYEQYF
TRBV5-4	TRBJ2-5	-	-	TGTGCCAGCAGCTTGGTAACCGCTGGGGGGGAGACCCAGTACTTC	CASSLVTAGGETQYF
TRBV7-9	TRBJ2-1	-	-	TGTGCCAGCAACCCTGCGATAGCGAGTTACAATGAGCAGTTCTTC	CASNPAIASYNEQFF
TRBV5-1	TRBJ2-7	-	-	TGCGCCAGCAGCTTGGCCAGGACAGTATCCTACGAGCAGTACTTC	CASSLARTVSYEQYF
TRBV6-6	TRBJ2-7	once	TRBD2	TGTGCCAGTCCACCCGGGGCGGGGGGGCTTGGCGAGCAGTACTTC	CASPPGAGGLGEQYF
TRBV5-6	TRBJ2-1	-	TRBD2	TGTGCCAGCAGCTTGGGCGGGAGGACGACCTACAATGAGCAGTTCTTC	CASSLGGRTTYNEQFF
TRBV5-1	TRBJ2-2	-	TRBD1	TGCGCCAGCAGCCCTGGGACAGCCGACGGGGAGCTGTTTTTT	CASSPGTADGELFF
TRBV28	TRBJ2-1	-	TRBD1	TGTGCCAGCAGAGAGGGACAGATACACAATGAGCAGTTCTTC	CASREGQIHNEQFF
TRBV6-1	TRBJ2-7	-	-	TGTGCCAGCAGTGAAGGTCGAGCGGGTAGTGCCTACGAGCAGTACTTC	CASSEGRAGSAYEQYF
TRBV27	TRBJ1-2	-	TRBD1	TGTGCCAGCAGTTCCCCGACAGGGATCTACACCTTC	CASSSPTGIYTF
TRBV10-1	TRBJ1-2	once	-	TGCGCCAGCAGCAGGGTTAGTGGCTACACCTTC	CASSRVSGYTF
TRBV25-1	TRBJ2-7	-	-	TGTGCCAGCAGTGAATACGGCAGGGGACACTCCTACGAGCAGTACTTC	CASSEYGRGHSYEQYF
TRBV30	TRBJ1-5	once	-	TGTGCCTGGAGTGTACGGGCAGGGGTTGGGCAGCCCCAGCATTTT	CAWSVRAGVGQPQHF
TRBV10-3	TRBJ2-1	-	-	TGTGCCATCAGCGAATCGAAAGACAGTTACAATGAGCAGTTCTTC	CAISESKDSYNEQFF
TRBV27	TRBJ2-7	-	-	TGTGCCAGCAGTCGAGGCGGGAAACCCTACGAGCAGTACTTC	CASSRGGKPYEQYF
TRBV5-6	TRBJ2-7	-	TRBD1	TGTGCCAGCAGCTTGGGATCAGGGACAGGGGGACCCTTC	CASSLGSGTGGPF
TRBV27	TRBJ2-5	-	TRBD1	TGTGCCAGCAGTTCAACCGGGACAGGGCTCCAAGAGACCCAGTACTTC	CASSSTGTGLQETQYF
TRBV11-2	TRBJ2-7	few	-	TGTGCCAGCAGCTTAGTTGGGCGGAGCGGTTCCGAGCAGTACTTC	CASSLVGRSGSEQYF